The present T cell receptor (beta chain) was sequenced within a study of cytomegalovirus exposure and HLA in healthy donors. Both 60 Vbeta primers and 13 Jbeta primers went into the PCR. TCRdb's table, derived via immunoSEQ multiplex PCR, lists solely in-frame clones and lacks some. This sample has approximately 130,000 clones, with over 65% found just once. Details on this clone: Its matching antigen is unknown.

Study observations and caveats: Relative to the approximately 660-donor mean, N-insertions were reportedly fewer in an Asian-associated ancestry cluster in a later analysis.

Trimming removed 1 base from V and 5 bases from J; junction bases left unmatched: 7. Germline V gene lookup returns CDR1 SGDLS and CDR2 YYNGEE. CDR3 length: 16 residues. Sequenced material: PBMCs. The rearrangement uses TRBV9 and TRBJ1-2, with 11 bases lining up with TRBD1. The receptor was isolated from a man aged 40-49 years in good health and CMV-seronegative. CDR3 residues: CASSVQTDRGRYGYTF. The CDR3 DNA sequence: TGTGCCAGCAGCGTACAAACGGACAGGGGGCGTTATGGCTACACCTTC.